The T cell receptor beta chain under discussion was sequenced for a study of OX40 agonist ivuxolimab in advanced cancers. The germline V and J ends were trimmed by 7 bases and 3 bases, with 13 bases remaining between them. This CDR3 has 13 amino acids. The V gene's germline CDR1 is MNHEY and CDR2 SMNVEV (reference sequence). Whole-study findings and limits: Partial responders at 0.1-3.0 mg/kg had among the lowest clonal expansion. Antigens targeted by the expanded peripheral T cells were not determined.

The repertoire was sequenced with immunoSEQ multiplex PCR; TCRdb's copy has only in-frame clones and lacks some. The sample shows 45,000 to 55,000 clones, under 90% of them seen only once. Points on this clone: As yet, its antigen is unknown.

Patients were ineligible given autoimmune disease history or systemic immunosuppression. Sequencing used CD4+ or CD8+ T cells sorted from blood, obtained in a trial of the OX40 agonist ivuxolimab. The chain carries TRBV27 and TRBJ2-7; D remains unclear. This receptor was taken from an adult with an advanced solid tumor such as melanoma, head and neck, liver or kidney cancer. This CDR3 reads CASNLLPGYEQYF. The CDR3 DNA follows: TGTGCCAGCAACTTACTTCCGGGCTACGAGCAGTACTTC.